This T cell receptor beta chain was recovered during a study of patients and donors after allogeneic stem cell transplantation. TCRdb processed the RT-PCR reads anew with MiXCR; each CDR3 protein has one entry. The data show roughly 180,000 distinct CDR3 sequences, with more than 35% seen just once and less than 40% held by the top ten. CDR1 is LGHNA, CDR2 YSLEER, per germline. V gave up 0 bases and J gave up 3 bases; unmatched junction bases: 5. The CDR3 runs 16 residues. Specimen: blood, either unsorted or a sorted T cell fraction (not recorded which). The source of this sequence is a human donor who was either an allogeneic HSCT recipient or a stem cell or donor lymphocyte infusion donor (not recorded which). It is not recorded whose cells these are; they may come from a transplant donor. The genes are TRBV4-3 and TRBJ2-1; 7 nucleotides align to TRBD1. The CDR3 spells CASSQENGQVYNEQFF. As DNA, the CDR3 is TGCGCCAGCAGCCAAGAAAACGGACAGGTCTACAATGAGCAGTTCTTC.